Shown below are 30 T cell receptor beta chains from a single sample sequenced in a study of cytomegalovirus exposure and HLA in healthy donors. Clones were sequenced by immunoSEQ multiplex PCR, and TCRdb holds only the in-frame ones, with some missing. The sample consists of about 56,000 clones, roughly 93% of them appearing once. The sequencing input was PBMCs. These receptors were taken from a woman aged 18-35 years in good health and CMV-seropositive.

The chain is built from TRBV2 and TRBJ1-2, with a possible D match to TRBD1 (5 bases). The length of the CDR3 is 15 residues. In germline, CDR1 is SNHLY, CDR2 FYNNEI. Trimming removed 1 base at V and 4 bases at J, with 13 bases between. The CDR3 loop is CASSEGVRVGYGYTF. The CDR3 DNA reads TGTGCCAGCAGTGAAGGGGTCAGGGTGGGCTATGGCTACACCTTC.

The CDR3: CAWKIAGGLATQYF. CDR3 DNA: TGTGCCTGGAAAATAGCGGGGGGGCTCGCGACCCAGTACTTC. This chain connects TRBV30 to TRBJ2-5; 11 positions agree with TRBD2. Germline assignment: CDR1 GTSNPN and CDR2 SVGIG (reference sequence). Trimming at V came to 4 bases and at J to 7 bases, leaving 8 bases not matched to a gene. The CDR3 has 14 amino acids.

This clone was seen just once. The chain combines TRBV19 with TRBJ1-2, with D perhaps TRBD1 (5 bases). The length of the CDR3 is 15 residues. Germline assignment: CDR1 LNHDA and CDR2 SQIVND (reference sequence). V lost 3 bases, J lost 3 bases, and 14 bases lay in between. CDR3 DNA: TGTGCCAGTAGTATTTGGGCAGGGCCCGACTATGGCTACACCTTC. Protein: CASSIWAGPDYGYTF.

In nucleotides, the CDR3 is TGTGCCAGTAGTATCCTAGCGGGGGAGCGGACAGATACGCAGTATTTT. Protein sequence: CASSILAGERTDTQYF. The chain uses TRBV19 and TRBJ2-3; TRBD2 matches 10 bases. The germline gives CDR1 LNHDA, CDR2 SQIVND (reference sequence). V shed 3 bases, J shed 3 bases, and the junction held 6 bases outside the gene matches. The CDR3 runs to 16 residues.

V is TRBV6-6 and J is TRBJ1-4; 8 bases agree with TRBD1. This CDR3 comprises 14 residues. After removal of 5 bases from V and 5 bases from J, the junction contained 4 bases not matched to a gene. Germline V gives CDR1 MNHNY, CDR2 SVGAGI (reference sequence). The CDR3 region is CASSPGQGNEKLFF. CDR3 coding DNA: TGTGCCAGCAGTCCCGGACAGGGAAATGAAAAACTGTTTTTT.

V gene TRBV10-3 combines with J gene TRBJ1-1; perhaps TRBD1 as D (5 bases). Trimming removed 6 bases from V and 10 bases from J, with 18 bases in between. CDR1 is ENHRY and CDR2 is SYGVKD in the germline V gene. The CDR3 runs 13 residues. The CDR3 region is CAISSTAPGGAFF. CDR3 sequence (DNA): TGTGCCATCAGCTCTACAGCGCCGGGGGGAGCTTTCTTT.

The genes are TRBV2 and TRBJ2-7, with 10 bases that match TRBD1. This CDR3 contains 16 residues. The ends lost 3 bases at V and 0 bases at J; junction bases unmatched: 5. The germline gives CDR1 SNHLY, CDR2 FYNNEI. In DNA, the CDR3 is TGTGCCAGCAGTGAGGGACAGGGGACAAGCTCCTACGAGCAGTACTTC. Protein product: CASSEGQGTSSYEQYF.

V and J are TRBV6-4 and TRBJ1-1; no firm D call. Trimming left V 4 bases short and J 2 bases short, with 8 bases between. CDR1 and CDR2 (germline): MRHNA, SNTAGT. The CDR3 extends over 13 amino acids. The CDR3 nucleotides are TGTGCCAGCAGTGGAGGGCCTAACACTGAAGCTTTCTTT. The encoded protein is CASSGGPNTEAFF.

This rearrangement joins TRBV9 to TRBJ2-7, with D possibly TRBD1 on 6 matching bases. Germline lookup yields CDR1 SGDLS and CDR2 YYNGEE. The CDR3 loop spans 14 amino acids. Trimming pared 3 bases from V and 1 base from J, leaving 11 bases between. The CDR3 coding sequence is TGTGCCAGCAGCGGGGGACACACTTCCTACGAGCAGTACTTC. Protein product: CASSGGHTSYEQYF.

The chain uses TRBV27 and TRBJ1-6; TRBD1 matches 7 bases. V was clipped by 0 bases and J by 9 bases; unmatched bases: 8. CDR3 length equals 16 residues. The germline gives CDR1 MNHEY, CDR2 SMNVEV (reference sequence). The CDR3 reads CASSLSIQGQGSPLHF. The CDR3 DNA is TGTGCCAGCAGTTTATCGATACAGGGGCAAGGTTCACCCCTCCACTTT.

As DNA, the CDR3 is TGTGCCAGCAGCACAGGGTCGAGTGGAGCTTTCTTT. Translated, it gives CASSTGSSGAFF. The chain couples TRBV7-9 to TRBJ1-1, with D perhaps matching TRBD1 (6 bases). This CDR3 is 12 amino acids long. Between the trimmed V and J ends, which lost 5 bases and 10 bases, there was a span of 14 bases. The germline gives CDR1 SEHNR, CDR2 FQNEAQ (reference sequence). The entire variable domain, with the rest obtained from reference TRBV7-9 and TRBJ1-1, is as follows: DTGVSQNPRHKITKRGQNVTFRCDPISEHNRLYWYRQTLGQGPEFLTYFQNEAQLEKSRLLSDRFSAERPKGSFSTLEIQRTEQGDSAMYLCASSTGSSGAFFGQGTRLTVV.

This chain links TRBV7-9 with TRBJ2-5, with a possible D match to TRBD1 (6 bases). The germline V gene has CDR1 SEHNR and CDR2 FQNEAQ (reference sequence). The CDR3 sequence is 15 residues long. Trimming took 1 base from V and 5 from J, leaving 14 bases between them. CDR3 loop: CASSLGDRTGETQYF. The CDR3 DNA sequence: TGTGCCAGCAGCTTAGGCGACAGGACGGGGGAGACCCAGTACTTC.

This chain uses TRBV30 with TRBJ2-3, with TRBD2 as a possible D gene (6 bases). V lost 3 bases and J 4 bases, leaving 14 bases between the germline ends. Per germline, CDR1 GTSNPN and CDR2 SVGIG (reference sequence). The CDR3 is made up of 14 amino acids. The chain's CDR3 is CAWSPGGRPDTQYF. CDR3 nucleotide sequence: TGTGCCTGGAGCCCCGGAGGGCGTCCAGATACGCAGTATTTT. Variable domain in full (rest from reference TRBV30 and TRBJ2-3): SQTIHQWPATLVQPVGSPLSLECTVEGTSNPNLYWYRQAAGRGLQLLFYSVGIGQISSEVPQNLSASRPQDRQFILSSKKLLLSDSGFYLCAWSPGGRPDTQYFGPGTRLTVL.

V usage is TRBV5-1 and J usage is TRBJ2-2; 9 nucleotides match TRBD1. CDR1 is SGHRS and CDR2 is YFSETQ in the germline V gene. The CDR3 runs to 16 residues. J was trimmed by 5 bases and V by 5 bases; bases with no gene match: 10. The CDR3 nucleotides are TGCGCCAGCAGGCAAACGGGACAGGGAAGGACCGGGGAGCTGTTTTTT. Translation: CASRQTGQGRTGELFF.

J is TRBJ1-5 and V is TRBV21-1; the table calls TRBD1, which could not be checked here. TRBV21-1 is shown as a pseudogene. The CDR3 extends over 17 amino acids. CDR3 bases: TGTGCCAGCAGCAAAGGGACACGAGTGGCTCTTAATCAGCCCCAGCATTTT. As protein: CASSKGTRVALNQPQHF.

The chain links TRBV6-5 to TRBJ2-2; 8 bases agree with TRBD2. CDR1 is MNHEY, CDR2 SVGAGI, per germline. The CDR3 has 14 residues. V lost 2 bases to trimming and J lost 6 bases; unmatched junction nucleotides: 2. CDR3 protein: CASSYRGGAGELFF. The CDR3 region has the DNA TGTGCCAGCAGTTACCGGGGGGGCGCCGGGGAGCTGTTTTTT.

The V call is TRBV27, the J call TRBJ1-1, with D possibly being TRBD1 (6 bases). Germline V CDR1 and CDR2: MNHEY, SMNVEV (reference sequence). Between the trimmed V and J ends, which lost 2 bases and 2 bases, there was a span of 21 bases. The CDR3 is made up of 18 amino acids. In nucleotides, the CDR3 is TGTGCCAGCAGTTTACTGTACAGGGCCCCCCAATTAAACACTGAAGCTTTCTTT. This gives the protein CASSLLYRAPQLNTEAFF.

The V and J genes are TRBV27 and TRBJ1-6; D is possibly TRBD1 (6 bases). Germline-derived CDR1 and CDR2 are MNHEY and SMNVEV (reference sequence). Trimming took 7 bases from V and 7 from J, leaving 20 bases between them. CDR3 size: 16 residues. The CDR3 sequence is CASTYLKGGMNSPLHF. CDR3 DNA sequence: TGTGCCAGCACCTATCTCAAAGGGGGTATGAATTCACCCCTCCACTTT.

The J gene is TRBJ1-5, the V gene TRBV6-5; D not resolved. This CDR3 spans 15 amino acids. V was trimmed by 2 bases and J by 0 bases, leaving 8 bases between them. Germline CDR1 MNHEY, CDR2 SVGAGI. This CDR3 reads CASSYRSGSNQPQHF. CDR3 DNA: TGTGCCAGCAGTTACCGATCGGGTAGCAATCAGCCCCAGCATTTT.

CDR3 region: CASSFWDSYNQPQHF. The CDR3 region has the DNA TGTGCCAGCAGCTTTTGGGACAGTTACAATCAGCCCCAGCATTTT. The chain joins TRBV5-6 to TRBJ1-5, with 7 bases aligning to TRBD1. The CDR3 has 15 amino acids. The V and J ends lost 2 bases and 3 bases, in that order; junction bases with no gene match: 5. Germline V lookup: CDR1 SGHDT, CDR2 YYEEEE.

The chain links TRBV13 to TRBJ2-1, with 8 bases that match TRBD1. Germline assignment: CDR1 PRHDT and CDR2 FYEKMQ (reference sequence). The CDR3 spans 15 residues. V trimming: 5 bases; J trimming: 8 bases; junction bases outside the gene matches: 11. CDR3 in DNA: TGTGCCAGCAGCCCGCAGGGGGCGCGTTTTTATGAGCAGTTCTTC. Protein product: CASSPQGARFYEQFF. Drawing the rest from reference TRBV13 and TRBJ2-1, the complete variable domain is AAGVIQSPRHLIKEKRETATLKCYPIPRHDTVYWYQQGPGQDPQFLISFYEKMQSDKGSIPDRFSAQQFSDYHSELNMSSLELGDSALYFCASSPQGARFYEQFFGPGTRLTVL.

The chain recombines TRBV4-1 with TRBJ2-1, with TRBD1 as a possible D gene (5 bases). V lost 7 bases and J lost 8, with 12 bases in between. The germline gives CDR1 MGHRA, CDR2 YSYEKL. The CDR3 covers 12 residues. The CDR3 region has the DNA TGCGCCAGCACGGGTAAGGGGCATGAGCAGTTCTTC. Translated, it gives CASTGKGHEQFF.

The chain has TRBV6-6 and TRBJ2-3, with 9 nucleotides matching TRBD2. J was trimmed by 4 bases and V by 0 bases; bases with no gene match: 5. The CDR3 loop spans 16 amino acids. Germline CDR1 and CDR2: MNHNY and SVGAGI (reference sequence). CDR3 bases: TGTGCCAGCAGTTACTCCGGGGCGGGGGGGCCAGATACGCAGTATTTT. This codes for CASSYSGAGGPDTQYF.

This chain connects TRBV2 to TRBJ1-2; 8 bases are a match to TRBD1. CDR1 and CDR2 from the germline V gene are SNHLY and FYNNEI. The J segment lost 7 bases and the V segment lost 6 bases, leaving 13 bases of the junction unmatched. There are 15 residues in the CDR3. CDR3 residues: CASRSEARDRSGYTF. The CDR3 coding sequence is TGTGCCAGCAGATCGGAGGCCCGGGACAGGAGTGGCTACACCTTC.

The genes are TRBV7-9 and TRBJ1-6; TRBD1 matches at 11 bases. Trimming removed 5 bases from V and 9 bases from J; junction bases left unmatched: 9. Germline V gene data show CDR1 as SEHNR and CDR2 as FQNEAQ (reference sequence). The CDR3 contains 16 residues. Written as DNA, the CDR3 is TGTGCCAGCAGCAAGGACAGGGGGCGGTCCGGTTCACCCCTCCACTTT. Translation: CASSKDRGRSGSPLHF.

The J gene is TRBJ1-2, the V gene TRBV18, with 7 positions matching TRBD1. CDR1 and CDR2 from the germline V gene are KGHSH and LQKENI. The CDR3 has 15 amino acids. Trimming removed 3 bases from V and 4 bases from J; junction bases left unmatched: 8. The CDR3, as DNA: TGTGCCAGCTCACCGGATATCACAGGGGCCTATGGCTACACCTTC. It specifies CASSPDITGAYGYTF.

V gene TRBV5-5 combines with J gene TRBJ2-7; 10 bases agree with TRBD2. The CDR3 runs 15 residues. V shed 1 base, J shed 1 base, and the junction held 2 bases outside the gene matches. Germline assignment: CDR1 SGHKS and CDR2 YYEKEE (reference sequence). CDR3 DNA sequence: TGTGCCAGCAGCTTGCTAGCGGGGGTATCCTACGAGCAGTACTTC. Its protein is CASSLLAGVSYEQYF.

The rearrangement links TRBV6-5 to TRBJ1-6; D is uncertain. Between the trimmed V and J ends, which lost 6 bases and 7 bases, there was a span of 16 bases. The CDR3 totals 15 residues. Germline CDR1 is MNHEY and CDR2 is SVGAGI. CDR3: CASRNGKRANSPLHF. The DNA of the CDR3 is TGTGCCAGCAGGAACGGGAAGCGGGCGAATTCACCCCTCCACTTT.

This chain joins TRBV6-4 and TRBJ1-2; 10 bases are shared with TRBD1. Germline-derived CDR1 and CDR2 are MRHNA and SNTAGT. Germline trimming cut 6 bases from V and 3 bases from J; bases unmatched to any gene: 4. The CDR3 loop spans 14 amino acids. The chain's CDR3 is CASRETGGDYGYTF. DNA for the CDR3: TGTGCCAGCAGGGAGACAGGGGGCGACTATGGCTACACCTTC.

The gene calls are TRBV6-5 and TRBJ1-2; TRBD1 might be the D (6 bases). Germline CDR1 and CDR2: MNHEY and SVGAGI. CDR3 length equals 15 residues. The germline V and J ends were trimmed by 10 bases and 2 bases, with 20 bases remaining between them. The CDR3 loop reads CATNGGTGTNYGYTF. The DNA for the CDR3 is TGTGCCACCAATGGGGGAACAGGGACCAACTATGGCTACACCTTC.